What follows is one T cell receptor (beta chain) and its context. Its matching antigen is unknown. The sequenced fragment ends 3 residues before the CDR3 boundary, so the rest is inferred from the germline J gene. The CDR3 consists of 16 residues. CDR1 is SNHLY, CDR2 FYNNEI, per germline. V lost 5 bases to trimming and J lost 2 bases; unmatched junction nucleotides: 10. Assay used: immunoSEQ multiplex PCR; TCRdb lists only in-frame clones, some missing. Recorded here are about 32,000 clones; the top ten clones represent around 4%. This sample is part of a study of T cells in women clearing cervical HPV infection. On the study more broadly: Case blood drawn at lesion detection; control blood after infection cleared. Study-wide points: Effector/memory and HPV-specific T cells were not isolated, and association timing is unknown. Controls had more TRBV6-7 (0.16%) than cases (0.11%). CIN3+ cases had significantly higher TCR repertoire richness than controls, but evenness did not differ.

The TCR was taken from a woman between 18 and 75 years old with a cervical HPV16 infection that either progressed to CIN3+ or cleared (not recorded which). Input material: blood buffy coat. This chain joins TRBV2 and TRBJ2-5, with 8 nucleotides matching TRBD1. The sequenced part of the CDR3 DNA is TGTGCCAGCAGTTCCCCGGACAGGGCTTTACAAGAGACC. Its translation is CASSSPDRALQET. The full CDR3 reads CASSSPDRALQETQYF.